The clone carrying this T cell receptor beta chain was seen repeatedly, ten times or more. This entry belongs to a study of liver allograft versus peripheral blood T cells. Whole-study context: The authors compared T cell receptor repertoires in transplanted livers with those in the peripheral blood of recipients.

Germline values: CDR1 SGHRS, CDR2 YFSETQ. V gave up 2 bases and J gave up 1 base; unmatched junction bases: 2. This CDR3 contains 14 residues. Via MiXCR, TCRdb re-called the reads, giving one row per CDR3 protein. The sample holds more than 6,000 distinct CDR3 sequences, over 15% seen once. The receptor's source is a human patient who had a liver transplant. Some T cells may originate from the graft donor. The V call is TRBV5-1, the J call TRBJ1-1; 7 nucleotides line up with TRBD1. In DNA form, the CDR3 reads TGCGCCAGCAGCTTTAACAGGGGGAACACTGAAGCTTTCTTT. This encodes CASSFNRGNTEAFF. Complete variable domain (other parts from reference TRBV5-1 and TRBJ1-1): KAGVTQTPRYLIKTRGQQVTLSCSPISGHRSVSWYQQTPGQGLQFLFEYFSETQRNKGNFPGRFSGRQFSNSRSEMNVSTLELGDSALYLCASSFNRGNTEAFFGQGTRLTVV.